These T cell receptor beta chains were read from a single sample in a study of identical twins. From the 5' RACE reads, TCRdb called clonotypes with MiXCR, one entry per CDR3 protein. Among roughly 250,000 distinct CDR3 sequences, roughly an eighth were seen once, and the ten largest hold around 8.3%. Sample: memory (CD45RO+) T cells sorted from blood. Receptors originate from a young woman in good health. The CDR3 runs from the conserved cysteine through the conserved F or W. The order of the fields is clone size, V gene, D gene, J gene, CDR3 DNA, CDR3 protein. D genes are given only for firm matches. Clone size is shown for a subset of rows, as once, few, many or a class of expanded clone.

>few|TRBV12-3/TRBV12-4|TRBD1|TRBJ1-6
TGTGCCAGCACTCTGGGACAGGGCGGCTCACCCCTCCACTTT
CASTLGQGGSPLHF
>-|TRBV14|-|TRBJ2-5
TGTGCCAGCAGCCAATCACCTTCGGCCTGGGGGGAGACCCAGTACTTC
CASSQSPSAWGETQYF
>few|TRBV7-6|TRBD2|TRBJ2-3
TGTGCCAGCATCAAAGGGGCTAGCGGGGGGCCCACAGATACGCAGTATTTT
CASIKGASGGPTDTQYF
>few|TRBV5-1|TRBD1|TRBJ1-2
TGCGCCAGCAGCACCGGGACAGCAAACTATGGCTACACCTTC
CASSTGTANYGYTF
>few|TRBV20-1|-|TRBJ2-1
TGCAGTGCCCCCAACCCCCGGGCCACCTGGGACAATGAGCAGTTCTTC
CSAPNPRATWDNEQFF
>few|TRBV5-1|-|TRBJ2-5
TGCGCCAGCAGCTTACAGGCCCCCGGGGAGACCCAGTACTTC
CASSLQAPGETQYF
>-|TRBV5-5|-|TRBJ1-2
TGTGCCAGCAGCTTCGCCGGGTTTGGCTACACCTTC
CASSFAGFGYTF
>-|TRBV15|TRBD1|TRBJ2-1
TGTGCCACCAGCAGACCGGGGACAGGGGGGTTTTACAATGAGCAGTTCTTC
CATSRPGTGGFYNEQFF
>few|TRBV7-2|-|TRBJ2-3
TGTGCCAGCAGCTTAGTCGCAGGGCGCACAGATACGCAGTATTTT
CASSLVAGRTDTQYF
>-|TRBV2|-|TRBJ2-7
TGTGCCAGCAGTCCCGGGACCGTCGGGGTCGAGCAGTACTTC
CASSPGTVGVEQYF
>few|TRBV5-1|-|TRBJ1-1
TGCGCCAGCAGCTTTATGGGGGTTGGCGCTGAAGCTTTCTTT
CASSFMGVGAEAFF
>-|TRBV5-5|TRBD1|TRBJ2-1
TGTGCCAGCAGCTTTTTTGACAGGGACTACAATGAGCAGTTCTTC
CASSFFDRDYNEQFF
>-|TRBV10-3|TRBD2|TRBJ2-1
TGTGCCATCACCAGAGGCCTAGCGGGGGACAATGAGCAGTTCTTC
CAITRGLAGDNEQFF
>-|TRBV5-4|TRBD2|TRBJ2-3
TGTGCCAGCAGCGACCCCTCAGGACTAGCGGGGAGCACAGATACGCAGTATTTT
CASSDPSGLAGSTDTQYF
>-|TRBV18|-|TRBJ1-5
TGTGCCAGCTCACCAGGGGGAACTATGATAGCAGATAGCAATCAGCCCCAGCATTTT
CASSPGGTMIADSNQPQHF
>few|TRBV20-1|TRBD2|TRBJ2-2
TGCAGTGCTGGGGGACTAGCGAGCAACACCGGGGAGCTGTTTTTT
CSAGGLASNTGELFF
>few|TRBV12-3/TRBV12-4|TRBD1|TRBJ1-2
TGTGCCAGCAGGGACTTGACAGGGGGCGATGGCTACACCTTC
CASRDLTGGDGYTF
>-|TRBV21-1|-|TRBJ2-2
TGTGCCAGCCCTGGGCGGGGAACGAACACCGGGGAGCTGTTTTTT
CASPGRGTNTGELFF
>-|TRBV12-3/TRBV12-4|-|TRBJ2-3
TGTGCCAGCAGCAAGATAGGACTCGAACCAGCAGATACGCAGTATTTT
CASSKIGLEPADTQYF